The 11 T cell receptor beta chains in this list originate from one sample, sequenced in a study of T-cell reconstitution after alpha-beta-depleted transplantation in children. During its preparation, the TCRbeta library received unique molecular identifiers. TCRdb used MiXCR to reprocess the PCR reads, holding one entry per CDR3 protein. In the table there are 400,000 to 500,000 distinct CDR3 sequences, approximately 10% of which are singletons. Specimen: PBMCs from the stem cell graft donor, collected from the stem cell graft. The origin of the receptors is a human donor who donated a stem cell graft to a child with acute myeloid leukemia.

This clonotype was seen at least ten times. The chain recombines TRBV5-1 with TRBJ1-2; 10 bases agree with TRBD1. The ends lost 4 bases at V and 5 bases at J; junction bases unmatched: 2. CDR3 size: 13 residues. The V gene's germline CDR1 is SGHRS and CDR2 YFSETQ. CDR3: CASSGGQGYGYTF. The CDR3 DNA follows: TGCGCCAGCAGCGGGGGACAGGGGTATGGCTACACCTTC.

A few counts support this clonotype. The CDR3 DNA reads TGTGCCAGCAGCTCCACCGGGACAGGGGACCTCTACGAGCAGTACTTC. Amino acid sequence: CASSSTGTGDLYEQYF. The V gene is TRBV7-2, the J gene TRBJ2-7, with 10 positions matching TRBD1. The CDR3 covers 16 residues. The V gene end was trimmed by 4 bases and the J gene end by 3 bases; junction bases not matched to a gene: 9. Germline loops: CDR1 SGHTA, CDR2 FQGNSA.

The table lists this clonotype with many counts. The rearrangement joins TRBV5-1 to TRBJ1-2; 9 nucleotides match TRBD1. The CDR3 covers 14 residues. V dropped 4 bases and J dropped 9; count of bases not matched to a gene: 10. Per the germline V gene, CDR1 is SGHRS and CDR2 is YFSETQ. CDR3 nucleotides: TGCGCCAGCAGCGGATCAACCGGGACAGGGAGCTACACCTTC. Amino acid sequence: CASSGSTGTGSYTF. Full variable domain (missing parts from reference TRBV5-1 and TRBJ1-2): KAGVTQTPRYLIKTRGQQVTLSCSPISGHRSVSWYQQTPGQGLQFLFEYFSETQRNKGNFPGRFSGRQFSNSRSEMNVSTLELGDSALYLCASSGSTGTGSYTFGSGTRLTVV.

The V and J genes are TRBV27 and TRBJ2-3; D gene uncertain. Germline-derived CDR1 and CDR2 are MNHEY and SMNVEV (reference sequence). Trimming stripped 0 bases from V and 4 bases from J, with 14 bases between. The CDR3 contains 16 residues. CDR3 amino acids: CASSLSRRIHPDTQYF. For the CDR3, the DNA is TGTGCCAGCAGTTTATCGAGGAGAATCCACCCAGATACGCAGTATTTT.

This clonotype has ten or more counts. V and J are TRBV18 and TRBJ1-1; tentatively, D is TRBD1 (6 bases). V lost 5 bases, J lost 5 bases, and 12 bases lay in between. CDR1 and CDR2 (germline): KGHSH, LQKENI. The CDR3 loop spans 13 amino acids. CDR3 protein: CASSETGFTEAFF. As DNA, the CDR3 is TGTGCCAGCTCAGAGACAGGTTTTACTGAAGCTTTCTTT.

The chain is built from TRBV5-5 and TRBJ2-5; TRBD2 agrees at 8 bases. The CDR3 loop spans 17 amino acids. Germline V CDR1 and CDR2: SGHKS, YYEKEE (reference sequence). Trimming cost V 0 bases and J 5 bases; bases outside gene matches: 12. The chain's CDR3 is CASSLAGGEGKLETQYF. The CDR3 DNA is TGTGCCAGCAGCTTGGCCGGGGGGGAAGGTAAATTGGAGACCCAGTACTTC.

V gene TRBV20-1 combines with J gene TRBJ2-5; D not resolved. The CDR3 is made up of 15 amino acids. Trimming stripped 1 base from V and 5 bases from J, with 17 bases between. The germline CDR1 and CDR2 sequences are DFQATT and SNEGSKA (reference sequence). DNA for the CDR3: TGCAGTGCTAGAGGATGGGCTAGTGGATGGGAGACCCAGTACTTC. Its protein is CSARGWASGWETQYF.

The rearrangement joins TRBV7-3 to TRBJ2-1; 9 bases are a match to TRBD2. Germline V lookup: CDR1 SGHTA, CDR2 FQGTGA. There are 16 residues in the CDR3. The V gene end was trimmed by 1 base and the J gene end by 8 bases; junction bases not matched to a gene: 9. The CDR3: CASSLSPREGLDEQFF. The CDR3 bases are TGTGCCAGCAGCTTAAGTCCGCGGGAGGGCCTGGATGAGCAGTTCTTC. The variable domain in full, with the rest retrieved from reference TRBV7-3 and TRBJ2-1, is GAGVSQTPSNKVTEKGKYVELRCDPISGHTALYWYRQSLGQGPEFLIYFQGTGAADDSGLPNDRFFAVRPEGSVSTLKIQRTERGDSAVYLCASSLSPREGLDEQFFGPGTRLTVL.

This clonotype is medium-sized by share. This chain uses TRBV7-2 with TRBJ1-2; TRBD1 agrees at 8 bases. Germline trimming cut 0 bases from V and 8 bases from J; bases unmatched to any gene: 11. The CDR3 has 16 amino acids. Germline assignment: CDR1 SGHTA and CDR2 FQGNSA. The CDR3 loop reads CASSLAGQGTKWGYTF. Here the CDR3 DNA reads TGTGCCAGCAGCTTAGCCGGACAGGGAACGAAGTGGGGCTACACCTTC.

V is TRBV4-3 and J is TRBJ2-2; no clear D. The CDR3 is made up of 15 amino acids. With 0 bases removed from V and 3 bases from J, the gap between germline ends came to 8 bases. Germline CDR1 LGHNA, CDR2 YSLEER. CDR3 sequence reads: CASSQDFQHTGELFF. The CDR3 DNA reads as TGCGCCAGCAGCCAAGATTTCCAACACACCGGGGAGCTGTTTTTT.

In this sample, this clonotype turned up a few times. The chain links TRBV20-1 to TRBJ2-5; D is possibly TRBD1 or TRBD2 (5 bases each). This CDR3 is 13 amino acids long. Germline-derived CDR1 and CDR2 are DFQATT and SNEGSKA (reference sequence). Deletions cut 2 bases from V and 3 bases from J, with 10 bases between. The CDR3 coding sequence is TGCAGTGCTAGACTTCAGGGAGAAGAGACCCAGTACTTC. Amino acid sequence: CSARLQGEETQYF.